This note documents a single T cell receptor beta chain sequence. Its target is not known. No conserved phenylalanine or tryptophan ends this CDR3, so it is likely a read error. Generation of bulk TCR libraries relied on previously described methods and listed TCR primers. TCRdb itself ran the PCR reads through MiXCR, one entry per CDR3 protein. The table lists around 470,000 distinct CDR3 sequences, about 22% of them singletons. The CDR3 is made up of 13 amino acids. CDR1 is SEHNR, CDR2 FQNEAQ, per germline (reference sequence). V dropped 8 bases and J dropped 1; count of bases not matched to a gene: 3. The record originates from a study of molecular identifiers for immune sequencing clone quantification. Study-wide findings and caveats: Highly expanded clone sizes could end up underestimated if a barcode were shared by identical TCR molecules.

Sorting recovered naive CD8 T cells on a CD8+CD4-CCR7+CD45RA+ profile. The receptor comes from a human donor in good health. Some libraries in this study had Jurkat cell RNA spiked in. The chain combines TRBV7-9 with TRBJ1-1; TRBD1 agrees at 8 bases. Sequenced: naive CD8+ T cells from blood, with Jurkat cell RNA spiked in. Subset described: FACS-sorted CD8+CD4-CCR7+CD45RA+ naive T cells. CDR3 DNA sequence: TGTGCCAGCGGGGGACAGGAGAACACTGAAGCTTTCTCT. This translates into CASGGQENTEAFS.